This TCR beta chain was obtained from a study of shared clonotypes between healthy human individuals. The wider study: CD4 naive and memory got three plates each, CD8 naive two, CD8 memory one.

Some clones are missing from TCRdb's copy, which holds only in-frame ones; the method was immunoSEQ multiplex PCR. The sample lists about 2 million clones; 95% were seen once. HIV-negative, healthy adults without recent acute infections or vaccinations were the donors. Investigators divided CD4+ cells into CD45RA+ naive and CD45RA-negative memory subsets. V was cut by 5 bases and J by 5 bases, with 15 bases left in between. Germline CDR1 is GTSNPN and CDR2 is SVGIG (reference sequence). CDR3 length: 14 amino acids. This clonotype was obtained from a man younger than 35 in good health. The chain has TRBV30 and TRBJ2-2; D might be TRBD1 (6 bases). The sequenced sample consisted of naive CD4+ T cells sorted from blood. This sample's subset: CD45RA+ positively selected. Written as DNA, the CDR3 is TGTGCCTGGGGTGGGGCAGGGGTGACCGGGGAGCTGTTTTTT. Amino acids: CAWGGAGVTGELFF.